This T cell receptor beta chain stems from a study of T-cell memory formation after mild COVID-19. The length of the CDR3 is 15 residues. V shed 5 bases, J shed 4 bases, and the junction held 6 bases outside the gene matches. A single record per CDR3 protein comes from TCRdb applying MiXCR to the 5' RACE reads. Of 250,000 to 300,000 distinct CDR3 sequences detected, 15% to 20% appear once; the ten largest clones hold roughly 23%. This receptor was taken from a man aged 18 to 35 who had mild COVID-19 (a few samples of this study predate the infection). Cell type and time point are not known. The sample taken for sequencing was PBMCs or a T cell subset sorted from them (not recorded which). This sequence joins TRBV12-3 or TRBV12-4 and TRBJ2-1, with 9 bases aligning to TRBD1. CDR3: CASSPWDRAYNEQFF. The CDR3, as DNA: TGTGCCAGCAGTCCTTGGGACAGGGCTTACAATGAGCAGTTCTTC.